These T cell receptor beta chains were read from a single sample in a study of T cells after yellow fever vaccination. TCRdb re-analysed the 5' RACE reads in MiXCR, keeping a single row per CDR3 protein. The data hold some 550,000 distinct CDR3 sequences, with 15% to 20% observed a single time. Sequenced material: PBMCs, taken 15 days after the yellow fever booster vaccination. Every receptor here comes from a young man who received the YFV17D yellow fever vaccine. Each CDR3 is given with its conserved first and last residue. A D gene is named only where the DNA matches it firmly. Clone size is stated in some rows and not others, as once, few, many or a class when expanded.

TRBV6-1	.	TRBJ2-2	.	TGTGCCAGCAGTCCCGTGGGGGCGGCCGGGGAGCTGTTTTTT	CASSPVGAAGELFF
TRBV4-2	few	TRBJ1-2	TRBD1	TGTGCCAGCAGCCCCGGACAGGGTGGGACCTATGGCTACACCTTC	CASSPGQGGTYGYTF
TRBV30	few	TRBJ2-7	.	TGTGCCTGGAGTGTGGGACTCAAAGAGCAGTACTTC	CAWSVGLKEQYF
TRBV19	few	TRBJ1-4	.	TGTGCCAGTAGAAAGACCGTGACAGACGAAAAACTGTTTTTT	CASRKTVTDEKLFF
TRBV15	few	TRBJ2-5	.	TGTGCCACCAGCAGACTTCTAGGGGGGACCCAGTACTTC	CATSRLLGGTQYF
TRBV19	few	TRBJ2-1	TRBD2	TGTGCCAGCCAACTAGCGGGAGTGTTCAATGAGCAGTTCTTC	CASQLAGVFNEQFF
TRBV12-3/TRBV12-4	.	TRBJ2-1	.	TGTGCCAGCAGTTTAGCTAGCATTGAGCAGTTCTTC	CASSLASIEQFF
TRBV12-3/TRBV12-4	.	TRBJ2-5	TRBD1	TGTGCCAGCAGCCACGGGCAGGTCAGGGGGTACCAAGAGACCCAGTACTTC	CASSHGQVRGYQETQYF
TRBV11-2	.	TRBJ2-7	TRBD2	TGTGCCAGCAGCTTTGGACTAGCGGGAGGGCCAGGGTTTTTCGAGCAGTACTTC	CASSFGLAGGPGFFEQYF
TRBV18	.	TRBJ2-1	TRBD1	TGTGCCAGCTCCCTGACAGGGAATGGGGACAATGAGCAGTTCTTC	CASSLTGNGDNEQFF
TRBV3-1	.	TRBJ2-6	.	TGTGCCAGCAGCCAAGCTCTCGGGGCTGGGGCCAACGTCCTGACTTTC	CASSQALGAGANVLTF
TRBV9	.	TRBJ2-5	.	TGTGCCAGCAGCGTAGCGGGTGGGGGGAAGGAGACCCAGTACTTC	CASSVAGGGKETQYF
TRBV5-6	few	TRBJ2-7	TRBD1	TGTGCCAGCAGCTTGGAACAGGGGTTTACGCGGGAGCAGTACTTC	CASSLEQGFTREQYF
TRBV18	.	TRBJ2-7	.	TGTGCCAGCTCACCACCGGGCTACTCCTACGAGCAGTACTTC	CASSPPGYSYEQYF
TRBV12-3/TRBV12-4	few	TRBJ2-2	TRBD2	TGTGCCAGCAGTCCAGCTAGCGGGAGGTTTTTTGACACCGGGGAGCTGTTTTTT	CASSPASGRFFDTGELFF